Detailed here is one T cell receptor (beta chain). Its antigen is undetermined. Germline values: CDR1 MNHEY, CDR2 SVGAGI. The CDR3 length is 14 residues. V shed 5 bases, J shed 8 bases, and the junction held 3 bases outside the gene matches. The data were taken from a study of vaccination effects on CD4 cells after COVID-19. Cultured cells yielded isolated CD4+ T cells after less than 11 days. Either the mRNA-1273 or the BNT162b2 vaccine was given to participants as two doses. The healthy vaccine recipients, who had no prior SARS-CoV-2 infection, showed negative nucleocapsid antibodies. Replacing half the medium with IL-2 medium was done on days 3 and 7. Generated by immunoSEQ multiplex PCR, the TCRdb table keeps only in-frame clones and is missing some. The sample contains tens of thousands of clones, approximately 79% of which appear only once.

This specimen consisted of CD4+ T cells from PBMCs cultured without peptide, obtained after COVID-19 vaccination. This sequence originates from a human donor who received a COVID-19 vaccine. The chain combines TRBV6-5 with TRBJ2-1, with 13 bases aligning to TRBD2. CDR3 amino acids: CASSTSGGADEQFF. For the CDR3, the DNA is TGTGCCAGCAGTACTAGCGGGGGGGCCGATGAGCAGTTCTTC.